This is a list of T cell receptor beta chains from one sample in a study of blood T cell repertoires in COVID-19. TCRdb keeps only in-frame clones here, not all; method: immunoSEQ multiplex PCR. Here the sample spans 350,000 to 400,000 clones, 80% to 95% being singletons. Sequenced sample: PBMCs or T cells enriched from blood (not recorded which). Receptors were obtained from a woman between 35 and 50 years old who had been exposed to COVID-19. Each CDR3 is given with its conserved first and last residue. The order of the fields is J gene, clone size, V gene, CDR3 length, D gene, CDR3 protein, CDR3 DNA. A D gene is named only where the DNA matches it firmly. Clone size appears in some rows only: once, few, many, or a class for an expanded clone.

>TRBJ1-3|-|TRBV6-1|15|-
CASSDRQFSGNTIYF
TGTGCCAGCAGTGATCGACAGTTCTCTGGAAACACCATATATTTT
>TRBJ2-1|-|TRBV7-8|15|TRBD1
CASSRDRGTSGEQFF
TGTGCCAGCAGCCGGGACAGGGGGACCTCGGGTGAGCAGTTCTTC
>TRBJ1-5|-|TRBV7-9|14|TRBD1
CASSKGGMGQPQHF
TGTGCCAGCAGCAAAGGGGGCATGGGTCAGCCCCAGCATTTT
>TRBJ1-5|-|TRBV7-6|17|-
CASSLIDAGEKDQPQHF
TGTGCCAGCAGCTTAATCGATGCGGGGGAAAAGGATCAGCCCCAGCATTTT
>TRBJ2-3|-|TRBV24-1|14|-
CATSGQGRTDTQYF
TGTGCCACCAGTGGGCAGGGGCGAACAGATACGCAGTATTTT
>TRBJ1-1|-|TRBV4-2|14|-
CASSREDLNTEAFF
TGTGCCAGCAGTAGGGAGGACTTGAACACTGAAGCTTTCTTT
>TRBJ1-2|-|TRBV6-5|14|-
CASSYQEGSYGYTF
TGTGCCAGCAGTTATCAGGAGGGGTCCTATGGCTACACCTTC
>TRBJ1-2|-|TRBV6-5|13|TRBD1
CASRKGARPGYTF
TGTGCCAGCAGGAAGGGGGCGCGGCCCGGCTACACCTTC
>TRBJ2-2|-|TRBV7-3|19|TRBD2
CASKRTPSGLAGGTGELFF
TGTGCCAGCAAACGGACCCCGTCAGGACTAGCGGGGGGGACCGGGGAGCTGTTTTTT
>TRBJ1-6|-|TRBV3-1/TRBV3-2|14|-
CASSQGALSSPLHF
TGTGCCAGCAGCCAAGGGGCATTAAGTTCACCCCTCCACTTT
>TRBJ1-2|-|TRBV2|12|-
CASSEAVRGVTF
TGTGCCAGCAGTGAAGCAGTGCGGGGGGTCACCTTC
>TRBJ1-1|once|TRBV5-5|15|-
CASRRVEGSGGVAFF
TGTGCCAGCAGACGTGTTGAAGGGTCGGGGGGAGTCGCTTTCTTT
>TRBJ1-2|-|TRBV14|14|TRBD1
CASSQHQGARGYTF
TGTGCCAGCAGCCAACATCAGGGGGCACGAGGCTACACCTTC
>TRBJ1-5|-|TRBV19|20|TRBD1
CASSKRGGGTGVSSNQPQHF
TGTGCCAGTAGTAAGCGAGGTGGGGGGACAGGGGTTTCTAGCAATCAGCCCCAGCATTTT
>TRBJ2-5|-|TRBV2|16|TRBD2
CASSDPQRGAQETQYF
TGTGCCAGCAGTGACCCCCAGCGGGGGGCCCAAGAGACCCAGTACTTC
>TRBJ2-1|once|TRBV9|15|-
CASSVGQNSYNEQFF
TGTGCCAGCAGCGTAGGGCAGAACTCCTACAATGAGCAGTTCTTC
>TRBJ1-4|-|TRBV29-1|13|TRBD1
CSVGTGLREKLFF
TGCAGCGTTGGGACAGGTCTAAGGGAAAAACTGTTTTTT
>TRBJ1-5|once|TRBV7-9|16|-
CASSAHRMNSNQPQHF
TGTGCCAGCAGCGCTCACAGGATGAATAGCAATCAGCCCCAGCATTTT
>TRBJ1-1|few|TRBV24-1|14|TRBD1
CATSVWDSITEAFF
TGTGCCACCAGTGTTTGGGACAGTATAACTGAAGCTTTCTTT
>TRBJ1-4|-|TRBV6-5|14|-
CASSGTPTNEKLFF
TGTGCCAGCAGCGGGACACCAACTAATGAAAAACTGTTTTTT
>TRBJ2-7|-|TRBV5-1|15|TRBD1
CASSLAAGGAYEQYF
TGCGCCAGCAGCTTGGCCGCAGGGGGCGCTTACGAGCAGTACTTC
>TRBJ2-2|-|TRBV11-2|17|TRBD2
CASSPLAGLGNTGELFF
TGTGCCAGCAGCCCACTAGCGGGATTGGGTAACACCGGGGAGCTGTTTTTT
>TRBJ2-1|-|TRBV14|15|TRBD1
CASSTRTGVYNEQFF
TGTGCCAGCAGCACCCGGACAGGGGTCTACAATGAGCAGTTCTTC
>TRBJ2-6|-|TRBV15|14|-
CATTNRVGANVLTF
TGTGCCACCACCAACCGGGTTGGGGCCAACGTCCTGACTTTC
>TRBJ1-1|-|TRBV19|14|-
CASSIVQGRSGAFF
TGTGCCAGTAGTATAGTCCAAGGGCGGAGCGGAGCTTTCTTT
>TRBJ1-4|-|TRBV25-1|15|-
CASSVGGATNEKLFF
TGTGCCAGCAGTGTAGGGGGGGCAACTAATGAAAAACTGTTTTTT
>TRBJ1-1|-|TRBV6-1|15|-
CASSEEGGRSTEAFF
TGTGCCAGCAGTGAAGAAGGCGGCCGAAGCACTGAAGCTTTCTTT
>TRBJ1-4|-|TRBV19|14|-
CASSMEGVGEKLFF
TGTGCCAGTAGTATGGAGGGAGTTGGTGAAAAACTGTTTTTT